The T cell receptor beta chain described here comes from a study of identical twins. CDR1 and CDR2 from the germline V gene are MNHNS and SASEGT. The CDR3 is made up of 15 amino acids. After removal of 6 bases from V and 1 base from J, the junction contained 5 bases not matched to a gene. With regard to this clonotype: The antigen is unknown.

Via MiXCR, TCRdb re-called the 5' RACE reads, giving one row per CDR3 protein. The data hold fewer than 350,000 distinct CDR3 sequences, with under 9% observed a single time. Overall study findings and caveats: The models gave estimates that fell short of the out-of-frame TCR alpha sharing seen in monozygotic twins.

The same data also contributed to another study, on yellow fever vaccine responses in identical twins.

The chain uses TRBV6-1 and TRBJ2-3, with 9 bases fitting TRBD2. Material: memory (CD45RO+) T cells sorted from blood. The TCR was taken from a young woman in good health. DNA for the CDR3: TGTGCCAGCAGCATTAGCGGGAGAGGCACAGATACGCAGTATTTT. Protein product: CASSISGRGTDTQYF.